This T cell receptor beta chain was sequenced during a study of shared clonotypes between healthy human individuals. Turning to the study itself: The study drew on two women and three men aged 18 to 49 as donors. Points from the study as a whole: A handful of donors showed sharing of approximately 5% of naive CD4 clonotypes. Among donors, clonotype sharing was expected to be affected by sequencing depth. Lower generation probabilities were found for non-shared clonotypes than for those shared by all four donors.

CDR3 length: 15 amino acids. CDR1 MNHEY and CDR2 SMNVEV come from the germline V gene (reference sequence). With 4 bases removed from V and 6 bases from J, the gap between germline ends came to 16 bases. On this clone itself: The antigen is unknown.

Naive CD8 cells lacked CD45RO and underwent positive selection for CCR7, leaving out terminally differentiated effector memory CD45RA+ cells. Libraries were prepared by immunoSEQ multiplex PCR; TCRdb keeps only in-frame clonotypes and omits some of them. The sample lists about 700,000 clones; around 90% were seen once. The specimen sequenced was naive CD8+ T cells sorted from blood. The receptor was derived from a man younger than 40 in good health. This chain connects TRBV27 to TRBJ1-5, with D perhaps TRBD1 (5 bases). CDR3 DNA sequence: TGTGCCAGCAGTTCACACCAAATGGGGGGTCAGCCCCAGCATTTT. This gives the protein CASSSHQMGGQPQHF.